One and the same sample provided the 12 T cell receptor beta chains below, sequenced in a study of shared clonotypes between healthy human individuals (dated by TCRdb to the early 2020s). Library preparation used the immunoSEQ multiplex PCR assay. Here the immuneACCESS table is served through TCRdb, limited to in-frame sequences with V and J called. Missing clones are a known gap in these copies; in checked studies unresolved V genes cover under half, and the rest lacks a known reason. For this sample the table gives roughly 2.1 million clones, of which about 92% were detected only once. Together, the top ten hold 1.5% to 2% of the sample. CD8 naive samples consisted of CD45RO-negative cells that were positively selected for CCR7, yielding a CD45RA+CCR7+ population without TemRA cells. Sequences were obtained from naive CD8+ T cells from PBMCs. The cell subset or site label, read with the paper, signifies: CD45RA+CCR7+. The receptors here all came from a man younger than 35 in good health. Some clones in this sample may be carry-over from other donors' samples.

The rearrangement joins TRBV7-9 to TRBJ2-3; D gene unclear. The germline CDR1 and CDR2 sequences are SEHNR and FQNEAQ (reference sequence). CDR3 length equals 12 residues. V lost 6 bases to trimming and J lost 5 bases, with 9 bases between them. This chain's CDR3 is CASSDEEDTQYF. CDR3 sequence (DNA): TGTGCCAGCAGTGACGAAGAAGATACGCAGTATTTT.

DNA for the CDR3: TGTGCCAGCAGTCGCACTAGCGGGACGGGAGATACGCAGTATTTT. Encoded protein: CASSRTSGTGDTQYF. The chain couples TRBV6-5 to TRBJ2-3; TRBD2 matches at 10 bases. In germline, CDR1 is MNHEY, CDR2 SVGAGI. CDR3 length: 15 amino acids. Trimming removed 5 bases from V and 5 bases from J; junction bases left unmatched: 7.

This chain uses TRBV14 with TRBJ1-1, with unresolved D. The CDR3 runs 13 residues. CDR1 and CDR2 from the germline V gene are SGHDN and FVKESK. The V end lost 4 bases, the J end lost 5 bases, and 11 bases lay between the germline ends. In DNA form, the CDR3 reads TGTGCCAGCAGCCCCCTAGATCCAACTGAAGCTTTCTTT. Translated: CASSPLDPTEAFF.

The CDR3 reads CASSATGLGTEAFF. The CDR3 nucleotides are TGTGCCAGTAGTGCCACAGGGTTGGGGACTGAAGCTTTCTTT. The V and J genes are TRBV19 and TRBJ1-1; TRBD1 is a possible D gene (6 bases). The germline gives CDR1 LNHDA, CDR2 SQIVND (reference sequence). CDR3 length: 14 amino acids. Trimming took off 5 bases at V and 5 bases at J, with 15 bases between the two ends.

The V gene is TRBV7-9, the J gene TRBJ2-7; 14 bases are shared with TRBD2. CDR1 SEHNR and CDR2 FQNEAQ come from the germline V gene (reference sequence). The CDR3 has 17 residues. Trimming took 6 bases from V and 3 from J; bases not matched to a gene: 10. The CDR3 region is CASSSGLAGVDIYEQYF. CDR3 in DNA: TGTGCCAGCAGTTCGGGACTAGCGGGAGTGGATATCTACGAGCAGTACTTC.

This rearrangement joins TRBV28 to TRBJ1-5; D is unclear. The V end was cut by 2 bases, the J end by 7 bases, with 15 bases between. This CDR3 comprises 15 residues. Per the germline V gene, CDR1 is MDHEN and CDR2 is SYDVKM. CDR3 region: CASSLRPSPRQPQHF. For the CDR3, the DNA is TGTGCCAGCAGTTTACGGCCATCCCCCAGGCAGCCCCAGCATTTT.

The chain uses TRBV6-4 and TRBJ2-1; 9 bases align to TRBD2. Germline CDR1 reads MRHNA; CDR2 reads SNTAGT. The CDR3 length is 15 residues. V shed 3 bases and J 7 bases; nucleotides not matched to a gene: 7. CDR3 DNA sequence: TGTGCCAGCAGTGATTGGCGGGAGGGGAGAAATGAGCAGTTCTTC. It encodes CASSDWREGRNEQFF.

V and J are TRBV7-9 and TRBJ1-6; D remains unclear. This CDR3 spans 13 amino acids. Between the trimmed V and J ends, which lost 5 bases and 10 bases, there was a span of 12 bases. Germline V gives CDR1 SEHNR, CDR2 FQNEAQ (reference sequence). CDR3 nucleotide sequence: TGTGCCAGCAGCCCGCCCCTACAATCACCCCTCCACTTT. It translates to CASSPPLQSPLHF.

The V call is TRBV7-6, the J call TRBJ2-7, with TRBD1 matching over 11 bases. V lost 7 bases, J lost 7 bases, and 18 bases stayed unmatched. This CDR3 has 17 amino acids. Germline V CDR1 and CDR2: SGHVS, FNYEAQ. The CDR3 protein is CASTPSLLRTGGGEQYF. CDR3 DNA sequence: TGTGCCAGCACCCCCAGCCTTTTAAGGACAGGGGGCGGGGAGCAGTACTTC.

The rearrangement uses TRBV2 and TRBJ2-3; D unresolved. The CDR3 loop spans 14 amino acids. Trimming stripped 1 base from V and 4 bases from J, with 9 bases between. The germline CDR1 and CDR2 sequences are SNHLY and FYNNEI. In nucleotides, the CDR3 is TGTGCCAGCAGTGAAGGGATAGTAGCAGATACGCAGTATTTT. This codes for CASSEGIVADTQYF.

The chain employs TRBV27 and TRBJ1-2; the D is unclear. The CDR3 length is 13 residues. Per the germline V gene, CDR1 is MNHEY and CDR2 is SMNVEV (reference sequence). V was cut by 3 bases and J by 4 bases, with 9 bases left in between. CDR3 in DNA: TGTGCCAGCAGTTTCGCCCGGGGCTATGGCTACACCTTC. This gives the protein CASSFARGYGYTF.

The V call is TRBV18, the J call TRBJ2-7; D uncertain. Germline loops: CDR1 KGHSH, CDR2 LQKENI. The ends were cut back, 4 bases at V and 1 base at J, with 8 bases in the middle. The CDR3 has 13 amino acids. The CDR3 spells CASSHPVSYEQYF. CDR3 bases: TGTGCCAGCTCACATCCCGTGTCCTACGAGCAGTACTTC.